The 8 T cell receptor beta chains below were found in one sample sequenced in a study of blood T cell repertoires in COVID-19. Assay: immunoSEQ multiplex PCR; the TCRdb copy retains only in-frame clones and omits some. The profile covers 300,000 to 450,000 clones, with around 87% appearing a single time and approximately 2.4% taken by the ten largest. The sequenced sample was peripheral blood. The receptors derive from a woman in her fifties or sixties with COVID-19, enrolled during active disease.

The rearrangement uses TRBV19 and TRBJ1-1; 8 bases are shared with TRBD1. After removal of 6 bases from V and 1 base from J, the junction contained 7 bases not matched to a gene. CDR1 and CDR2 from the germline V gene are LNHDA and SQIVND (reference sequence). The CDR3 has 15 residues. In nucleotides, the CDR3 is TGTGCCAGTAGGCTGGCCGGGACAGGGAACACTGAAGCTTTCTTT. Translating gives CASRLAGTGNTEAFF.

This CDR3 is CASTAGGLNTGELFF. The CDR3 nucleotides read TGTGCCAGCACCGCGGGGGGCCTGAACACCGGGGAGCTGTTTTTT. V and J are TRBV6-5 and TRBJ2-2; TRBD2 agrees at 8 bases. The CDR3 is 15 residues long. V dropped 7 bases and J dropped 1; count of bases not matched to a gene: 5. The germline V gene encodes CDR1 MNHEY and CDR2 SVGAGI.

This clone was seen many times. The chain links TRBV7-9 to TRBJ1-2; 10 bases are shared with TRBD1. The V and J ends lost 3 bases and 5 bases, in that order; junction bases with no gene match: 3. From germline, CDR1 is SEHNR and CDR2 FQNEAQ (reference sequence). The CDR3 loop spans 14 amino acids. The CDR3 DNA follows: TGTGCCAGCAGCTTCGGACAGGGGGAGTATGGCTACACCTTC. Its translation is CASSFGQGEYGYTF.

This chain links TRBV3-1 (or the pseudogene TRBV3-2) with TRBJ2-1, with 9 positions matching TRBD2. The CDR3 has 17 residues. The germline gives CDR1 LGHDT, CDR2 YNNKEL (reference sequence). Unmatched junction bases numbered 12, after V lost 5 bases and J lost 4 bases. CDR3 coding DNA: TGTGCCAGCAGCTCCCTCTCCCAGCTAGCGGGGTACAATGAGCAGTTCTTC. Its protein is CASSSLSQLAGYNEQFF.

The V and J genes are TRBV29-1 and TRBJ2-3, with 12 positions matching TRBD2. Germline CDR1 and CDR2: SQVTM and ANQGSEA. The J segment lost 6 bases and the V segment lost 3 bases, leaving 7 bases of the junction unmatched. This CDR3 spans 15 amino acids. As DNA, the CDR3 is TGCAGCGTTGAGCTAGCGGGGGGGCCTCAGGATACGCAGTATTTT. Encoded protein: CSVELAGGPQDTQYF.

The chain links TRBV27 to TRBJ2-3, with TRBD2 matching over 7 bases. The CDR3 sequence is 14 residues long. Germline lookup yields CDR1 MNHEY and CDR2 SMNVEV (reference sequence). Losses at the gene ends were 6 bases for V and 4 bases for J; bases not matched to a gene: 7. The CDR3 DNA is TGTGCCAGCAGATGGACTAGATCGTCAGATACGCAGTATTTT. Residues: CASRWTRSSDTQYF.

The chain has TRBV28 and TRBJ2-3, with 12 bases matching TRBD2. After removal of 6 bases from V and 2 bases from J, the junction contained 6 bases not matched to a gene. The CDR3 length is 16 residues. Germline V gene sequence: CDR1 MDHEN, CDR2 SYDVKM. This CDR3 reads CASSRGLAGNTDTQYF. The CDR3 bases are TGTGCCAGCAGCCGCGGACTAGCGGGAAACACAGATACGCAGTATTTT.

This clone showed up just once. The DNA of the CDR3 is TGTGCCAGCAGCTGGGACATCGAGGGCTACACCTTC. Translation gives CASSWDIEGYTF. The chain is built from TRBV7-9 and TRBJ1-2, with D maybe TRBD1 (6 bases). CDR3 length equals 12 residues. Deletions cut 4 bases from V and 8 bases from J, with 11 bases between. Germline V lookup: CDR1 SEHNR, CDR2 FQNEAQ (reference sequence).